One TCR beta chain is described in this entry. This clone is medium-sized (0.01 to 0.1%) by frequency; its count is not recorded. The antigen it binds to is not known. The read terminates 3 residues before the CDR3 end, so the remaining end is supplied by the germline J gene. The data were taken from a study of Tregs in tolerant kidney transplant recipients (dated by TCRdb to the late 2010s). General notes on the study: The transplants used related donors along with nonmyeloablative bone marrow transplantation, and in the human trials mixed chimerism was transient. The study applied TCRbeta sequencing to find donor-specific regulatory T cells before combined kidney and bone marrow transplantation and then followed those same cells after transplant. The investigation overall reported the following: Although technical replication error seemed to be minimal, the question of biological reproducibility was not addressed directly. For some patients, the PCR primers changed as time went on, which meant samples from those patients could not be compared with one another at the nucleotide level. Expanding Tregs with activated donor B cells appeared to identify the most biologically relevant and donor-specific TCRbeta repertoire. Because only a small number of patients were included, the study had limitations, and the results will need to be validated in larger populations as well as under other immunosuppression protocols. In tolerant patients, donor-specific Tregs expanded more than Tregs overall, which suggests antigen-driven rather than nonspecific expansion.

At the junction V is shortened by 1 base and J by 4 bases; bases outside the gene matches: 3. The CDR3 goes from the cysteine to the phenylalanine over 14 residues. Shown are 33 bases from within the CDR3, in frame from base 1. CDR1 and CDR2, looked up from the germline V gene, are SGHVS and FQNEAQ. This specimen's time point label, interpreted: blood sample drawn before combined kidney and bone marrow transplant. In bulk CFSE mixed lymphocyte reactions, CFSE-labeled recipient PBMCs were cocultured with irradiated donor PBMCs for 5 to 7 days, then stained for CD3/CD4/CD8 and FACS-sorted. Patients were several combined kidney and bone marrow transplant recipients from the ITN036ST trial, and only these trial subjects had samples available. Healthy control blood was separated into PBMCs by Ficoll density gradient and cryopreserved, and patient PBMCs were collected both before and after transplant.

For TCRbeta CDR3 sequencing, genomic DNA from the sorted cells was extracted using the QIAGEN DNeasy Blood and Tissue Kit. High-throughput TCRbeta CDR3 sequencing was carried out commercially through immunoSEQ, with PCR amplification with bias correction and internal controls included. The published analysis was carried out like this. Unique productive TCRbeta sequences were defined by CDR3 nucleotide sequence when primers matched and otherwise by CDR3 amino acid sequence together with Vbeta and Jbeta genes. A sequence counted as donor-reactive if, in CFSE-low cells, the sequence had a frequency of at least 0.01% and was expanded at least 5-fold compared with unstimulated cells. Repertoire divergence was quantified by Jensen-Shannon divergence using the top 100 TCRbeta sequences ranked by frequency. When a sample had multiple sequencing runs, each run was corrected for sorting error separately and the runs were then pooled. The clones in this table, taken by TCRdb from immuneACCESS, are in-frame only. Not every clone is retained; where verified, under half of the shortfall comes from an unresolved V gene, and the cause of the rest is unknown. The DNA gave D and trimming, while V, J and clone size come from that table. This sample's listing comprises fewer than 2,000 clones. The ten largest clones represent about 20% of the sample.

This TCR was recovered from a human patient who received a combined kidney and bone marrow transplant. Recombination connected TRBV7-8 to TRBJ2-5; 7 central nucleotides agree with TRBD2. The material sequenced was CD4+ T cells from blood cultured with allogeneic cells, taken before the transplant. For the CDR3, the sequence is CASSLGSGGETQYF. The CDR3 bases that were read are TGTGCCAGCAGCTTAGGTTCGGGGGGAGAGACC.